This paragraph reports one TCR beta chain. CDR1 is SGHRS and CDR2 is YFSETQ in the germline V gene. V was clipped by 1 base and J by 3 bases; unmatched bases: 7. CDR3 length equals 17 residues. The data stem from a study of blood T cell repertoires in COVID-19. Turning to the study itself: Acute and convalescent COVID-19 samples came from the United States, Italy and Spain. T cells, B-cell-depleted T cells, or PBMCs supplied cDNA or gDNA.

Study processing details: Nucleated cell counts were estimated from reference gene primer amplification. Sequencing used immunoSEQ multiplex PCR; TCRdb keeps in-frame clones, though not all of them. The DNA was the basis for D and trimming; V, J and clone size are from that table. The table records roughly 87,000 clones, 88% of them present only once. The chain recombines TRBV5-1 with TRBJ2-2, with 9 bases aligning to TRBD1. The sequencing sample was made of peripheral blood. The origin of this receptor is a man between 60 and 70 years old with acute or convalescent COVID-19. CDR3 sequence: CASSLSGTGRYTGELFF. CDR3 coding DNA: TGCGCCAGCAGCTTGAGCGGGACAGGGCGATACACCGGGGAGCTGTTTTTT.